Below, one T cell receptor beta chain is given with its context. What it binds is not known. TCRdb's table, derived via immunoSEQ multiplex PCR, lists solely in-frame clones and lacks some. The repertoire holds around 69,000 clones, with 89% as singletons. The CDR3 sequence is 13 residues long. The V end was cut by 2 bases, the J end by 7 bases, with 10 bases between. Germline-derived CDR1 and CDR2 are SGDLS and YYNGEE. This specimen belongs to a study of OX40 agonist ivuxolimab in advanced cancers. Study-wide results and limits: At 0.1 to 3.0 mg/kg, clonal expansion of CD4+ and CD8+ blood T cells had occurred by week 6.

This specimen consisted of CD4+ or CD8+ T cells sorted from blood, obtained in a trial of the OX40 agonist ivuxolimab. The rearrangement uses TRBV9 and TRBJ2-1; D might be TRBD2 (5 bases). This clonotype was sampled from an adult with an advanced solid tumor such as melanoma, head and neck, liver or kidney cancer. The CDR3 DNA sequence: TGTGCCAGCAGCGTCACCGGGGAAAATGAGCAGTTCTTC. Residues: CASSVTGENEQFF.